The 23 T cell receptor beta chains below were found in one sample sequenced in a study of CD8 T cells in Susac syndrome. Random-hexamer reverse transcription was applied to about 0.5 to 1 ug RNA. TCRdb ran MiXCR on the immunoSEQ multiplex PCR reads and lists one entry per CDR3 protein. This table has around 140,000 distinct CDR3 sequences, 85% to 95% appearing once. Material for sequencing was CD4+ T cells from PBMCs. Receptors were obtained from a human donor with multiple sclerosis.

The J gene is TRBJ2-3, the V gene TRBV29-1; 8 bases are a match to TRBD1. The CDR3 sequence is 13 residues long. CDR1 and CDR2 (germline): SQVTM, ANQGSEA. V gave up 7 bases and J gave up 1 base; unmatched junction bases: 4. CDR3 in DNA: TGCAGCGCAAAGACAGGGGGCACAGATACGCAGTATTTT. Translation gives CSAKTGGTDTQYF.

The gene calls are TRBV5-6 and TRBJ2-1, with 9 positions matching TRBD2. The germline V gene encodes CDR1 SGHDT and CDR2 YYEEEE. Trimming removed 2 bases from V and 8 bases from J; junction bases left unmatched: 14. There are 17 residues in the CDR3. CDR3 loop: CASSFNGRGLAGHEQFF. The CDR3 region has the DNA TGTGCCAGCAGCTTTAATGGCCGGGGACTAGCAGGCCATGAGCAGTTCTTC.

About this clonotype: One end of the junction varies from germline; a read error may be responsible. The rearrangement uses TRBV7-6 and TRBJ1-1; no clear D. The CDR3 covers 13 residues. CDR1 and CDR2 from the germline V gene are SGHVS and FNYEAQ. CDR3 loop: CASSKDGPQALVF. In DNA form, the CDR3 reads TGTGCCAGCAGCAAAGACGGACCCCAGGCTCTTGTCTTT.

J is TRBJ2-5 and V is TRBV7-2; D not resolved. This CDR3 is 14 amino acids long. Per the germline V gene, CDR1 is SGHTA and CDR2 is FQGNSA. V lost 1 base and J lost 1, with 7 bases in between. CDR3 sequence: CASSLVVVQETQYF. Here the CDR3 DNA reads TGTGCCAGCAGCTTAGTGGTGGTCCAAGAGACCCAGTACTTC.

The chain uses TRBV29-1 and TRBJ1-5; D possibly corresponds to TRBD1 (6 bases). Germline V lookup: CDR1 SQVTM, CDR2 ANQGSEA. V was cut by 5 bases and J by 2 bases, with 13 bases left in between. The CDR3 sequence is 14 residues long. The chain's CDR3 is CSVPGEGGNQPQHF. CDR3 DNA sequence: TGCAGCGTTCCAGGGGAAGGGGGCAATCAGCCCCAGCATTTT.

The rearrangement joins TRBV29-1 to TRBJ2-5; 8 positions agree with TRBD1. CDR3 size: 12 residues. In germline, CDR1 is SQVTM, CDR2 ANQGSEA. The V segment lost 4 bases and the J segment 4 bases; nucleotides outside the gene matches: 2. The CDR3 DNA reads TGCAGCGTTGGACAGGGGAGAGAGACCCAGTACTTC. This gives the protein CSVGQGRETQYF.

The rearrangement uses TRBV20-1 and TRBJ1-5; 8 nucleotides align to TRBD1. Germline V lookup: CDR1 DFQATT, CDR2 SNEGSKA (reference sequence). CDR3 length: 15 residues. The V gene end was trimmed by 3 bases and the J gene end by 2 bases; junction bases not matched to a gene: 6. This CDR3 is CSASQGATGNQPQHF. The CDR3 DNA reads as TGCAGTGCTAGCCAGGGGGCGACTGGCAATCAGCCCCAGCATTTT.

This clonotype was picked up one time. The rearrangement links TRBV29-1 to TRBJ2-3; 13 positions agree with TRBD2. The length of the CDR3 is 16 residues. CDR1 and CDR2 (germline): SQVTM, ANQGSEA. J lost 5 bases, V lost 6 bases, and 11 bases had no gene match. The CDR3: CSVGRLAGGRGDTQYF. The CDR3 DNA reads TGCAGCGTCGGACGACTAGCGGGAGGACGGGGAGATACGCAGTATTTT.

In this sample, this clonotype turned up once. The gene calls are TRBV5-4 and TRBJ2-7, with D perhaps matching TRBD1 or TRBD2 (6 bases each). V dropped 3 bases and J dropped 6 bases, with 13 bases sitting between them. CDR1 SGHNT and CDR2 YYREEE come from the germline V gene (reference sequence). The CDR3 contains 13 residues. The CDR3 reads CASSSPGGGEQYF. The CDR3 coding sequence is TGTGCCAGCAGCTCCCCCGGAGGGGGCGAGCAGTACTTC. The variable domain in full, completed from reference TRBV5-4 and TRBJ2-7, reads ETGVTQSPTHLIKTRGQQVTLRCSSQSGHNTVSWYQQALGQGPQFIFQYYREEENGRGNFPPRFSGLQFPNYSSELNVNALELDDSALYLCASSSPGGGEQYFGPGTRLTVT.

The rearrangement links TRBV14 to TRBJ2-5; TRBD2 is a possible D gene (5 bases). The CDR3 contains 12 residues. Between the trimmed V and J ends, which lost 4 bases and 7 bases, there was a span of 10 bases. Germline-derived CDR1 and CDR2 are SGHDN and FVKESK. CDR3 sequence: CASSLSETTQYF. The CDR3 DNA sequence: TGTGCCAGCAGCCTTAGCGAGACGACCCAGTACTTC.

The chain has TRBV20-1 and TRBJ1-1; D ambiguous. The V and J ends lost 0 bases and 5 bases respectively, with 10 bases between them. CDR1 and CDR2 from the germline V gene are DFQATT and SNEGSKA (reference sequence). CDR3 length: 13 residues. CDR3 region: CSARDQSDTEAFF. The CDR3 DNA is TGCAGTGCTAGAGATCAATCTGATACTGAAGCTTTCTTT.

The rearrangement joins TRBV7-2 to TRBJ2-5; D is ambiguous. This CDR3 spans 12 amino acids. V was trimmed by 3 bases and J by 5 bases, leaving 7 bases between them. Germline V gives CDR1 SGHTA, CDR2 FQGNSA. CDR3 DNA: TGTGCCAGCAGCTTCCTCTGGGAGACCCAGTACTTC. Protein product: CASSFLWETQYF.

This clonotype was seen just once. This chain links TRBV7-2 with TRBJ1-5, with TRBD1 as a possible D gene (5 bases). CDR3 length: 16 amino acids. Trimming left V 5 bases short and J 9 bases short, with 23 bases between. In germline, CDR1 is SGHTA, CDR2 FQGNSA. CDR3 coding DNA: TGTGCCAGCAGCACCCCTCAGGGCCGGGCAGAGTGGCCCCAGCATTTT. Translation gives CASSTPQGRAEWPQHF.

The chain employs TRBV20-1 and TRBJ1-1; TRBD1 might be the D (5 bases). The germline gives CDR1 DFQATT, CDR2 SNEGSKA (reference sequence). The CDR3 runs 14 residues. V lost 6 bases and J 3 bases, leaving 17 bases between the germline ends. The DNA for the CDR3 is TGCAGTGCGCTATGGGACCTTAGGGACACTGAAGCTTTCTTT. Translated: CSALWDLRDTEAFF.

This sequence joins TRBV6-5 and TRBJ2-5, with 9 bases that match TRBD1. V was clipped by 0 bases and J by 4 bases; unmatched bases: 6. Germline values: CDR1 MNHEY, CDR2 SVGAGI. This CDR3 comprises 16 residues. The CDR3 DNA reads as TGTGCCAGCAGTTACTCCCAACGGACAGGGGTAGAGACCCAGTACTTC. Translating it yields CASSYSQRTGVETQYF.

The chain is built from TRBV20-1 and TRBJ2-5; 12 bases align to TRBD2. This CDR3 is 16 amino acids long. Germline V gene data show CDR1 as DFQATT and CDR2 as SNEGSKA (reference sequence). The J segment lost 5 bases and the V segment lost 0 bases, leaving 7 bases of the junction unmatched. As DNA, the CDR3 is TGCAGTGCTAGAGACCCTAGCGGGGGGGCCGTGGAGACCCAGTACTTC. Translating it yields CSARDPSGGAVETQYF.

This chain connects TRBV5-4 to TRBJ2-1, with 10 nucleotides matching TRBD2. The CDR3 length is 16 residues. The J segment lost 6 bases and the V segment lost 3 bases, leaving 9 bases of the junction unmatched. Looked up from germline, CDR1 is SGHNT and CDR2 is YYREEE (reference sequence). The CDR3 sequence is CASSSSLAGGSNEQFF. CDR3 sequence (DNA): TGTGCCAGCAGCTCGAGTTTAGCGGGAGGTAGCAATGAGCAGTTCTTC.

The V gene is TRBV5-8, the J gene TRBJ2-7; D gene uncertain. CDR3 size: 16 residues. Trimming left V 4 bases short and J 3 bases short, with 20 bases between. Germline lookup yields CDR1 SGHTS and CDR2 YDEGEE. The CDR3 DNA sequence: TGTGCCAGCAGCCCCACCGTTTCGGCCGGTCGCTACGAGCAGTACTTC. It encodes CASSPTVSAGRYEQYF. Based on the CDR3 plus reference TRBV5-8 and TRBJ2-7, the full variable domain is EAGVTQSPTHLIKTRGQQATLRCSPISGHTSVYWYQQALGLGLQFLLWYDEGEERNRGNFPPRFSGRQFPNYSSELNVNALELEDSALYLCASSPTVSAGRYEQYFGPGTRLTVT.

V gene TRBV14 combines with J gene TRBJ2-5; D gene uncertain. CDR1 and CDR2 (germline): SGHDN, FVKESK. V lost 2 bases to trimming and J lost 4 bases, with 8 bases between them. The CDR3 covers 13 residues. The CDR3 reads CASSQTRAETQYF. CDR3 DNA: TGTGCCAGCAGCCAAACCCGAGCAGAGACCCAGTACTTC. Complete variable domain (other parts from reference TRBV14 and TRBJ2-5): EAGVTQFPSHSVIEKGQTVTLRCDPISGHDNLYWYRRVMGKEIKFLLHFVKESKQDESGMPNNRFLAERTGGTYSTLKVQPAELEDSGVYFCASSQTRAETQYFGPGTRLLVL.

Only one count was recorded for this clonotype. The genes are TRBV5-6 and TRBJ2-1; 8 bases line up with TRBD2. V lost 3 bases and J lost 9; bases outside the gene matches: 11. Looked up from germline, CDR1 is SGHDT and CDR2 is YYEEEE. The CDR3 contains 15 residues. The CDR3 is CASSSAGPGGTEQFF. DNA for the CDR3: TGTGCCAGCAGCTCGGCGGGTCCGGGGGGGACTGAGCAGTTCTTC.

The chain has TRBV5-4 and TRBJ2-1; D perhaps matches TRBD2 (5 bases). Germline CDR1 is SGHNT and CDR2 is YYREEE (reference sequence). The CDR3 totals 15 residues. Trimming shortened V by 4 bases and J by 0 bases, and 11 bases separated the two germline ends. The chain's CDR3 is CASSRTGSSYNEQFF. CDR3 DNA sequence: TGTGCCAGCAGCCGGACGGGAAGCTCCTACAATGAGCAGTTCTTC.

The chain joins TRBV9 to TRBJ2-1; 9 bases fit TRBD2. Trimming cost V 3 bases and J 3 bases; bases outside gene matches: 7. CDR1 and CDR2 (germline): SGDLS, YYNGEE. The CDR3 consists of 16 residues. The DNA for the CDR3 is TGTGCCAGCAGCGGACAAGCGGGGGGTAGCTACAATGAGCAGTTCTTC. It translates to CASSGQAGGSYNEQFF.

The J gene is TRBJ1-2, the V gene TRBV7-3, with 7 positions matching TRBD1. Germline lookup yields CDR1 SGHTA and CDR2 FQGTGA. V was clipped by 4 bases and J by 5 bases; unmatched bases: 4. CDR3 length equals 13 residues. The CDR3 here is CASSSGTAYGYTF. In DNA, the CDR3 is TGTGCCAGCAGCTCCGGGACAGCTTATGGCTACACCTTC.